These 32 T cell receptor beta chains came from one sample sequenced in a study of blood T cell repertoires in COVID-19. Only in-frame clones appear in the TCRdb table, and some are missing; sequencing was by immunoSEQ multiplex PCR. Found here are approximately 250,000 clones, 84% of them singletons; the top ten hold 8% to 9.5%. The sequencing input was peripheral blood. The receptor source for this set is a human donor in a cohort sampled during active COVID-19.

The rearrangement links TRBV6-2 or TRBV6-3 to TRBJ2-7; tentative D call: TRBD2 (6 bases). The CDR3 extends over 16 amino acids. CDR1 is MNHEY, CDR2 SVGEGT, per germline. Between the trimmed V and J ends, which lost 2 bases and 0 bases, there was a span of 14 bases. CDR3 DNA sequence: TGTGCCAGCAGTTACCTGGGACTCCTTAGCTCCTACGAGCAGTACTTC. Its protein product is CASSYLGLLSSYEQYF.

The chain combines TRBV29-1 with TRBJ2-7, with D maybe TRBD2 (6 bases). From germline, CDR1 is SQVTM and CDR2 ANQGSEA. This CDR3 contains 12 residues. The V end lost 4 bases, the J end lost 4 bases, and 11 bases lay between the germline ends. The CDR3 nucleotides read TGCAGCGTTGTGGGGGGAAATTACGAGCAGTACTTC. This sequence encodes CSVVGGNYEQYF.

CDR3 in amino acids: CASSPKTGSGYTF. The CDR3 DNA sequence: TGTGCCAGCAGCCCCAAGACAGGGTCTGGCTACACCTTC. J is TRBJ1-2 and V is TRBV7-3, with 7 bases aligning to TRBD1. The CDR3 sequence is 13 residues long. In germline, CDR1 is SGHTA, CDR2 FQGTGA. The V gene end was trimmed by 5 bases and the J gene end by 7 bases; junction bases not matched to a gene: 7.

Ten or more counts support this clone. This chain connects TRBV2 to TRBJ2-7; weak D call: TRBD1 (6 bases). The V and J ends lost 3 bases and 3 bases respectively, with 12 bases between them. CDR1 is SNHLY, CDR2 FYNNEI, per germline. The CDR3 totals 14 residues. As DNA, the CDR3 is TGTGCCAGCAGTGACCTTACAGGGCTCTACGAGCAGTACTTC. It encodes CASSDLTGLYEQYF.

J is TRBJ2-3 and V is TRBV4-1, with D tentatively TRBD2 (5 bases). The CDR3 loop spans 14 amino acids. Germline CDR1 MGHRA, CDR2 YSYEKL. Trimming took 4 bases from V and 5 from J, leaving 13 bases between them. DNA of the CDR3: TGCGCCAGCAGCCCCAGGACTGGGCGAGATACGCAGTATTTT. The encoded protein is CASSPRTGRDTQYF.

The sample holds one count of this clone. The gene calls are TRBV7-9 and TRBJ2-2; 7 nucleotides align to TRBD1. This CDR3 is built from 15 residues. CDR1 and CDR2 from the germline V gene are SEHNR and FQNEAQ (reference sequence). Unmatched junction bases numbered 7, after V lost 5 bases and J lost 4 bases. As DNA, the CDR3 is TGTGCCAGCAGCAGACGGACAGGAGGCACCGGGGAGCTGTTTTTT. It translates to CASSRRTGGTGELFF.

This CDR3 reads CASSWRTGSTDTQYF. CDR3 DNA: TGTGCCAGCAGCTGGAGGACAGGAAGCACAGATACGCAGTATTTT. The chain employs TRBV7-9 and TRBJ2-3; 7 bases map to TRBD1. Unmatched junction bases numbered 4, after V lost 4 bases and J lost 0 bases. The CDR3 contains 15 residues. Germline V CDR1 and CDR2: SEHNR, FQNEAQ (reference sequence).

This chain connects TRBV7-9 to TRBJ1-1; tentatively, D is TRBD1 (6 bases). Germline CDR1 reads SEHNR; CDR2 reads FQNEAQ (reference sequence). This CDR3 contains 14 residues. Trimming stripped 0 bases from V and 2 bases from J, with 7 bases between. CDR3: CASSLAGANTEAFF. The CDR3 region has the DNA TGTGCCAGCAGCTTAGCGGGGGCCAACACTGAAGCTTTCTTT. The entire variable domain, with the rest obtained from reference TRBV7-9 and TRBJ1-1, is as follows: DTGVSQNPRHKITKRGQNVTFRCDPISEHNRLYWYRQTLGQGPEFLTYFQNEAQLEKSRLLSDRFSAERPKGSFSTLEIQRTEQGDSAMYLCASSLAGANTEAFFGQGTRLTVV.

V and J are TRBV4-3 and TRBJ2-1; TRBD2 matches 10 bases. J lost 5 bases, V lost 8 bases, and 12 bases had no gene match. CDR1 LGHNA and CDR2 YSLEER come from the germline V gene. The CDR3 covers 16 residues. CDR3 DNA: TGCGCCAGCTCCAGGGGGTCAGGACTAGCGGACAATGAGCAGTTCTTC. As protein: CASSRGSGLADNEQFF.

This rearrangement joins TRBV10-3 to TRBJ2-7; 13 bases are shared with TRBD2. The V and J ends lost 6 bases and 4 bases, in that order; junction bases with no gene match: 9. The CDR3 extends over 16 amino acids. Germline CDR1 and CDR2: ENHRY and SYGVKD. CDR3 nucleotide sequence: TGTGCCATCAGCGGTGGACTAGCGGGAGTTTTTTACGAGCAGTACTTC. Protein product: CAISGGLAGVFYEQYF.

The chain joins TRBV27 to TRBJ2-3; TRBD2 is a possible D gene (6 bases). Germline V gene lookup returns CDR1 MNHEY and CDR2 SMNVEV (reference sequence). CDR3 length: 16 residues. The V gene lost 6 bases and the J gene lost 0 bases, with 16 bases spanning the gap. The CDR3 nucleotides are TGTGCCAGCAGCTTCGGGAGCGGTTCTAGCACAGATACGCAGTATTTT. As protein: CASSFGSGSSTDTQYF.

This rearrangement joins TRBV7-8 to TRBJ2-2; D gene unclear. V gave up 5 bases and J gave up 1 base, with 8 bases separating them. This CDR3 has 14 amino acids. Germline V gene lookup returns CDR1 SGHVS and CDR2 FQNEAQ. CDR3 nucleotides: TGTGCCAGCAGCCCGGGTGGGAACACCGGGGAGCTGTTTTTT. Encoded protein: CASSPGGNTGELFF.

The CDR3 region is CSVLTGTGNMNTEAFF. The CDR3 DNA sequence: TGCAGCGTTCTAACCGGGACAGGGAATATGAACACTGAAGCTTTCTTT. The genes are TRBV29-1 and TRBJ1-1; 9 nucleotides line up with TRBD1. The CDR3 is 16 amino acids. V trimming: 5 bases; J trimming: 0 bases; junction bases outside the gene matches: 10. Per the germline V gene, CDR1 is SQVTM and CDR2 is ANQGSEA.

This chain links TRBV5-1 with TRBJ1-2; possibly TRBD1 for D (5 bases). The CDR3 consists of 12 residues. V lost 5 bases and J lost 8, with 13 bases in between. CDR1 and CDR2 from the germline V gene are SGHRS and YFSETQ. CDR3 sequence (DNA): TGCGCCAGCAGTTTAGCGGGGCAAGGCTACACCTTC. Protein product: CASSLAGQGYTF.

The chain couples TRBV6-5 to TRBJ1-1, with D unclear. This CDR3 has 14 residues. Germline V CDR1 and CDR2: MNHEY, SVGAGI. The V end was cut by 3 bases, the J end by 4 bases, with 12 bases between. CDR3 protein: CASSYEVLGTEAFF. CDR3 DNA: TGTGCCAGCAGTTATGAGGTCTTGGGCACTGAAGCTTTCTTT.

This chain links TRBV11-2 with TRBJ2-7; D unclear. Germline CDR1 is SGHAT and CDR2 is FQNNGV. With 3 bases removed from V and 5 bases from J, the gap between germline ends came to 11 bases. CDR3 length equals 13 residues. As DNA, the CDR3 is TGTGCCAGCAGCTTCGGCGGCGCGAACGAGCAGTACTTC. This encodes CASSFGGANEQYF.

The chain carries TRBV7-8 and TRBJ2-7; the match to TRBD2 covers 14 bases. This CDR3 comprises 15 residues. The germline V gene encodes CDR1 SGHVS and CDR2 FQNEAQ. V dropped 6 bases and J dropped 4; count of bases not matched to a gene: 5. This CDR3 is CASSEGLAGVYEQYF. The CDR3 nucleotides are TGTGCCAGCAGTGAGGGACTAGCGGGAGTGTACGAGCAGTACTTC.

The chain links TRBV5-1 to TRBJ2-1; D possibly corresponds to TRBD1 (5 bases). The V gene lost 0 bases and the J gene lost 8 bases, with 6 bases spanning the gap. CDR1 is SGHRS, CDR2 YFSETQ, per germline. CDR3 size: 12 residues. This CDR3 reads CASSLARDEQFF. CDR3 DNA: TGCGCCAGCAGCTTGGCCAGGGATGAGCAGTTCTTC.

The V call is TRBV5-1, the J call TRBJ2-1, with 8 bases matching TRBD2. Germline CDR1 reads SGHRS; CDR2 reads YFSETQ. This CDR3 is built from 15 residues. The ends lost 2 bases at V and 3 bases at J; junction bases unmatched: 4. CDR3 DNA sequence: TGCGCCAGCAGCTTCCCCGGGACTAGCTACAATGAGCAGTTCTTC. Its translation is CASSFPGTSYNEQFF.

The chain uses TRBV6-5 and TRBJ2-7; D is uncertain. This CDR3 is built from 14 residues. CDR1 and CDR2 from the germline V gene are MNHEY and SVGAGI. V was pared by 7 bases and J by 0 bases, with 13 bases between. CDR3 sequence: CASNLNGFSYEQYF. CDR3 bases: TGTGCCAGCAATTTAAACGGGTTCTCCTACGAGCAGTACTTC.

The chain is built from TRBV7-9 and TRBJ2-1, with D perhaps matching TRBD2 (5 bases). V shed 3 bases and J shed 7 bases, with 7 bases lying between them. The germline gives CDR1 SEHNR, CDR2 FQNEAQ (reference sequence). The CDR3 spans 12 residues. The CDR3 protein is CASSFGVNEQFF. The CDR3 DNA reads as TGTGCCAGCAGCTTCGGGGTAAATGAGCAGTTCTTC.

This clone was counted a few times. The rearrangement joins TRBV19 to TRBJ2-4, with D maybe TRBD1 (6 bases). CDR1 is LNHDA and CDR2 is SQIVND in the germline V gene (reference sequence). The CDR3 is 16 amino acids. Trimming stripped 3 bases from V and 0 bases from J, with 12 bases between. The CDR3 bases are TGTGCCAGTAGTATTGGAGGACAGCTAGCCAAAAACATTCAGTACTTC. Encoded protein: CASSIGGQLAKNIQYF.

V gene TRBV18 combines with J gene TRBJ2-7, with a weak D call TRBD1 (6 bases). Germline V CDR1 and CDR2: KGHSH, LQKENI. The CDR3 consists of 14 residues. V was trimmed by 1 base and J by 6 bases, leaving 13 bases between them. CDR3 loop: CASSPLDRASEQYF. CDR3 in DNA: TGTGCCAGCTCACCACTGGACAGAGCTTCCGAGCAGTACTTC.

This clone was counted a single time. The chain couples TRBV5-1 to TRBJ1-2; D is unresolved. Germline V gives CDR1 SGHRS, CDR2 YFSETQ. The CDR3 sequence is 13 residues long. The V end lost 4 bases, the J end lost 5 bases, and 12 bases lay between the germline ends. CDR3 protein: CASSLNAGYGYTF. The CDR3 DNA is TGCGCCAGCAGCCTGAATGCGGGTTATGGCTACACCTTC.

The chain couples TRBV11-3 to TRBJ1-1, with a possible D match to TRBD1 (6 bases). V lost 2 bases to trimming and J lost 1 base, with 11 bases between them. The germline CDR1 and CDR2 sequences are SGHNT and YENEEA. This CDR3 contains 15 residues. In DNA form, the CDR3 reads TGTGCCAGCAGCTTAAGTGGGACAACGAACACTGAAGCTTTCTTT. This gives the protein CASSLSGTTNTEAFF. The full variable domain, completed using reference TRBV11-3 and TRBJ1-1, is EAGVVQSPRYKIIEKKQPVAFWCNPISGHNTLYWYLQNLGQGPELLIRYENEEAVDDSQLPKDRFSAERLKGVDSTLKIQPAELGDSAVYLCASSLSGTTNTEAFFGQGTRLTVV.

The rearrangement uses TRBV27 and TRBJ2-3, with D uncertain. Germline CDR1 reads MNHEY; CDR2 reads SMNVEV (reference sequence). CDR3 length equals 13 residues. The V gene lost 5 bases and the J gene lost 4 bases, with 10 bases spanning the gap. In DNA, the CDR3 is TGTGCCAGCAGTCCCACCAGGTCAGATACGCAGTATTTT. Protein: CASSPTRSDTQYF.

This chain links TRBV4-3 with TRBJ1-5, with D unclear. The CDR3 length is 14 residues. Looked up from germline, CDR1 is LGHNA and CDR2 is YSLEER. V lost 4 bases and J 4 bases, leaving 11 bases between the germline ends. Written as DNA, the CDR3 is TGCGCCAGCAGCCCGGGGTTAGGTAATCAGCCCCAGCATTTT. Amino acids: CASSPGLGNQPQHF.

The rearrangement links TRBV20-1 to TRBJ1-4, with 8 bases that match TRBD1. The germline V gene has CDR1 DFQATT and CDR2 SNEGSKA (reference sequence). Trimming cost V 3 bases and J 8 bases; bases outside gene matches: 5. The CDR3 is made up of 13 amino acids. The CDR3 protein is CSASRTGREKLFF. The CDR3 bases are TGCAGTGCTAGTAGGACAGGGAGGGAAAAACTGTTTTTT.

CDR3 sequence (DNA): TGTGCCAGCAGCCAAGTAACAGCGGGGAGCACAGATACGCAGTATTTT. The encoded protein is CASSQVTAGSTDTQYF. The V call is TRBV3-1 (or the pseudogene TRBV3-2), the J call TRBJ2-3; 7 bases align to TRBD2. Trimming cost V 1 base and J 0 bases; bases outside gene matches: 4. Germline V CDR1 and CDR2: LGHDT, YNNKEL (reference sequence). The length of the CDR3 is 16 residues.

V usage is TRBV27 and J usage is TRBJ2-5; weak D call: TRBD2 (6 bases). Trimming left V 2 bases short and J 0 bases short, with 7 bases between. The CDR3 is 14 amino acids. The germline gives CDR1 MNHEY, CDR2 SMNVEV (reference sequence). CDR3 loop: CASSLGGNQETQYF. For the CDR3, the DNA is TGTGCCAGCAGTTTAGGAGGGAACCAAGAGACCCAGTACTTC.

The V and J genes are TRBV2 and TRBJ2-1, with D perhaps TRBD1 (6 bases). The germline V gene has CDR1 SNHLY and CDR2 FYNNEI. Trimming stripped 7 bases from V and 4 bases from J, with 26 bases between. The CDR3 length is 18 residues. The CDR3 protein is CASKGPRDTGPGYNEQFF. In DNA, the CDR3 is TGTGCCAGCAAGGGACCCCGGGACACCGGCCCCGGTTACAATGAGCAGTTCTTC. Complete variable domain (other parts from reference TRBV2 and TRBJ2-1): EPEVTQTPSHQVTQMGQEVILRCVPISNHLYFYWYRQILGQKVEFLVSFYNNEISEKSEIFDDQFSVERPDGSNFTLKIRSTKLEDSAMYFCASKGPRDTGPGYNEQFFGPGTRLTVL.

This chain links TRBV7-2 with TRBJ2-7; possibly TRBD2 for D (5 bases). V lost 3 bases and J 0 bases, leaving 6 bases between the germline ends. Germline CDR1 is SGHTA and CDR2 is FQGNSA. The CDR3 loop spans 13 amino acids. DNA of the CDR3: TGTGCCAGCAGCTTGGACTTCTCCTACGAGCAGTACTTC. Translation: CASSLDFSYEQYF. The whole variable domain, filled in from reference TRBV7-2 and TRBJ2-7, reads GAGVSQSPSNKVTEKGKDVELRCDPISGHTALYWYRQSLGQGLEFLIYFQGNSAPDKSGLPSDRFSAERTGGSVSTLTIQRTQQEDSAVYLCASSLDFSYEQYFGPGTRLTVT.